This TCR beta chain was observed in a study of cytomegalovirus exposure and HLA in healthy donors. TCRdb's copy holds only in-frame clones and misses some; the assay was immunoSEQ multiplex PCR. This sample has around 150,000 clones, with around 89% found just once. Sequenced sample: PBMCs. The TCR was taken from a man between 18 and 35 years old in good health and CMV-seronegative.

The CDR3 reads CASSEGTGRQPQHF. DNA of the CDR3: TGTGCCAGCAGTGAAGGGACAGGGCGACAGCCCCAGCATTTT. The chain uses TRBV2 and TRBJ1-5; 8 nucleotides agree with TRBD1. This CDR3 comprises 14 residues. CDR1 and CDR2 (germline): SNHLY, FYNNEI. With 1 base clipped from V and 7 bases from J, the junction kept 3 bases outside the gene matches.